This is a list of T cell receptor beta chains from one sample in a study of cytomegalovirus exposure and HLA in healthy donors. Data came from immunoSEQ multiplex PCR; TCRdb stores just in-frame clones and leaves some out. The sample contains 150,000 to 200,000 clones, more than 60% of which appear only once. Sequenced input: PBMCs. The receptors were gathered from a woman in her sixties or seventies in good health and CMV-seropositive. Each CDR3 is given with its conserved first and last residue. A D gene is named only where the DNA matches it firmly. Not all rows give a size; the values are once, few, many and, for expanded clones, a class.

cdr3_length: 16
d_call: TRBD2
j_call: TRBJ2-7
clone_size: .
v_call: TRBV5-1
cdr3_aa: CASSSTPTSGDYEQYF
cdr3_nt: TGCGCCAGCAGCTCGACCCCTACTAGCGGGGACTACGAGCAGTACTTC

cdr3_length: 14
d_call: .
j_call: TRBJ2-5
clone_size: .
v_call: TRBV2
cdr3_aa: CASSAVGLQETQYF
cdr3_nt: TGTGCCAGCAGTGCAGTGGGACTCCAAGAGACCCAGTACTTC

cdr3_length: 14
d_call: TRBD1
j_call: TRBJ2-7
clone_size: .
v_call: TRBV19
cdr3_aa: CASNPQGVGYEQYF
cdr3_nt: TGTGCCAGTAACCCACAGGGGGTGGGCTACGAGCAGTACTTC

cdr3_length: 15
d_call: TRBD2
j_call: TRBJ2-2
clone_size: .
v_call: TRBV28
cdr3_aa: CASRTSGTNQGELFF
cdr3_nt: TGTGCCAGCAGGACTAGCGGGACGAACCAGGGGGAGCTGTTTTTT

cdr3_length: 12
d_call: TRBD1
j_call: TRBJ2-7
clone_size: once
v_call: TRBV7-9
cdr3_aa: CASGTGSYEQYF
cdr3_nt: TGTGCCAGCGGGACAGGGTCCTACGAGCAGTACTTC

cdr3_length: 13
d_call: .
j_call: TRBJ2-7
clone_size: few
v_call: TRBV19
cdr3_aa: CASSIQGTYEQYF
cdr3_nt: TGTGCCAGTAGTATTCAGGGGACCTACGAGCAGTACTTC

cdr3_length: 16
d_call: .
j_call: TRBJ2-7
clone_size: .
v_call: TRBV6-5
cdr3_aa: CASSYLQGLGSYEQYF
cdr3_nt: TGTGCCAGCAGTTACTTACAGGGATTAGGGTCCTACGAGCAGTACTTC

cdr3_length: 13
d_call: .
j_call: TRBJ2-2
clone_size: .
v_call: TRBV5-5
cdr3_aa: CASSIQGSGELFF
cdr3_nt: TGTGCCAGCAGCATACAGGGTTCCGGGGAGCTGTTTTTT

cdr3_length: 16
d_call: TRBD1
j_call: TRBJ2-7
clone_size: .
v_call: TRBV7-2
cdr3_aa: CASSLAGTGMHYEQYF
cdr3_nt: TGTGCCAGCAGCTTAGCAGGGACAGGTATGCACTACGAGCAGTACTTC

cdr3_length: 12
d_call: TRBD2
j_call: TRBJ2-7
clone_size: once
v_call: TRBV27
cdr3_aa: CASSLGGNEQYF
cdr3_nt: TGTGCCAGCAGTTTGGGGGGGAACGAGCAGTACTTC

cdr3_length: 15
d_call: TRBD1
j_call: TRBJ2-7
clone_size: .
v_call: TRBV5-4
cdr3_aa: CASSPVRTGSYEQYF
cdr3_nt: TGTGCCAGCAGCCCCGTGAGGACAGGTTCCTACGAGCAGTACTTC

cdr3_length: 19
d_call: TRBD2
j_call: TRBJ2-3
clone_size: .
v_call: TRBV4-2
cdr3_aa: CASSQDLFSGGAGTDTQYF
cdr3_nt: TGTGCCAGCAGCCAAGATCTTTTTAGCGGGGGGGCGGGGACAGATACGCAGTATTTT

cdr3_length: 16
d_call: TRBD1
j_call: TRBJ1-5
clone_size: .
v_call: TRBV2
cdr3_aa: CASSVDRDREGQPQHF
cdr3_nt: TGTGCCAGCAGTGTGGATCGGGACAGGGAGGGTCAGCCCCAGCATTTT

cdr3_length: 15
d_call: TRBD2
j_call: TRBJ2-3
clone_size: .
v_call: TRBV6-1
cdr3_aa: CASTPTSGGLDTQYF
cdr3_nt: TGTGCCAGCACCCCGACTAGCGGGGGGTTAGATACGCAGTATTTT

cdr3_length: 12
d_call: .
j_call: TRBJ2-1
clone_size: .
v_call: TRBV27
cdr3_aa: CASSSVYNEQFF
cdr3_nt: TGTGCCAGCAGTTCCGTCTACAATGAGCAGTTCTTC

cdr3_length: 12
d_call: .
j_call: TRBJ2-2
clone_size: .
v_call: TRBV11-3
cdr3_aa: CASSLVYGELFF
cdr3_nt: TGTGCCAGCAGCTTAGTGTACGGGGAGCTGTTTTTT

cdr3_length: 14
d_call: .
j_call: TRBJ2-7
clone_size: .
v_call: TRBV6-5
cdr3_aa: CASSYGGTVGGQYF
cdr3_nt: TGTGCCAGCAGTTACGGCGGGACGGTGGGCGGGCAGTACTTC

cdr3_length: 17
d_call: TRBD2
j_call: TRBJ2-1
clone_size: once
v_call: TRBV7-9
cdr3_aa: CASSSGLAGGPGNEQFF
cdr3_nt: TGTGCCAGCAGCTCAGGGCTAGCGGGGGGGCCGGGAAATGAGCAGTTCTTC

cdr3_length: 16
d_call: TRBD1
j_call: TRBJ1-6
clone_size: .
v_call: TRBV27
cdr3_aa: CASSLPQGERSSPLHF
cdr3_nt: TGTGCCAGCAGTTTACCACAGGGGGAACGGAGCTCACCCCTCCACTTT

cdr3_length: 15
d_call: .
j_call: TRBJ2-1
clone_size: .
v_call: TRBV5-1
cdr3_aa: CASSGDTSSYNEQFF
cdr3_nt: TGCGCCAGCAGCGGCGACACGAGCTCCTACAATGAGCAGTTCTTC

cdr3_length: 16
d_call: .
j_call: TRBJ1-4
clone_size: .
v_call: TRBV5-4
cdr3_aa: CASSSPRAGENEKLFF
cdr3_nt: TGTGCCAGCAGCTCACCCCGGGCCGGGGAAAATGAAAAACTGTTTTTT

cdr3_length: 15
d_call: TRBD1
j_call: TRBJ1-3
clone_size: .
v_call: TRBV9
cdr3_aa: CASSKTGGAGNTIYF
cdr3_nt: TGTGCCAGCAGCAAAACAGGGGGCGCAGGAAACACCATATATTTT

cdr3_length: 11
d_call: .
j_call: TRBJ1-2
clone_size: .
v_call: TRBV6-6
cdr3_aa: CASWEEVGYTF
cdr3_nt: TGTGCCAGTTGGGAGGAAGTTGGCTACACCTTC

cdr3_length: 13
d_call: .
j_call: TRBJ1-2
clone_size: .
v_call: TRBV2
cdr3_aa: CASSPDSQGSYTF
cdr3_nt: TGTGCCAGCAGTCCGGACAGTCAGGGAAGCTACACCTTC

cdr3_length: 13
d_call: .
j_call: TRBJ1-3
clone_size: .
v_call: TRBV28
cdr3_aa: CASRQGFGNTIYF
cdr3_nt: TGTGCCAGCCGTCAGGGATTTGGAAACACCATATATTTT

cdr3_length: 14
d_call: .
j_call: TRBJ2-1
clone_size: .
v_call: TRBV5-1
cdr3_aa: CASSLPKGVYEQFF
cdr3_nt: TGCGCCAGCAGCTTGCCAAAGGGGGTATATGAGCAGTTCTTC

cdr3_length: 16
d_call: .
j_call: TRBJ1-2
clone_size: .
v_call: TRBV5-1
cdr3_aa: CASSSNLGRTADGYTF
cdr3_nt: TGCGCCAGCAGCTCGAATCTCGGTCGGACAGCAGATGGCTACACCTTC

cdr3_length: 16
d_call: .
j_call: TRBJ1-4
clone_size: large
v_call: TRBV4-3
cdr3_aa: CASSQDRAGTNEKLFF
cdr3_nt: TGCGCCAGCAGCCAAGATCGGGCAGGGACTAATGAAAAACTGTTTTTT

cdr3_length: 15
d_call: TRBD2
j_call: TRBJ2-1
clone_size: .
v_call: TRBV6-4
cdr3_aa: CASSELAEVYNEQFF
cdr3_nt: TGTGCCAGCAGTGAGCTAGCGGAGGTCTACAATGAGCAGTTCTTC

cdr3_length: 14
d_call: .
j_call: TRBJ2-7
clone_size: .
v_call: TRBV6-5
cdr3_aa: CASNGDGGPYEQYF
cdr3_nt: TGTGCCAGCAACGGGGACGGGGGACCCTACGAGCAGTACTTC

cdr3_length: 14
d_call: TRBD1
j_call: TRBJ2-7
clone_size: .
v_call: TRBV5-5
cdr3_aa: CASSPGQSIHEQYF
cdr3_nt: TGTGCCAGCAGCCCGGGACAGTCGATTCACGAGCAGTACTTC

cdr3_length: 15
d_call: .
j_call: TRBJ2-4
clone_size: .
v_call: TRBV30
cdr3_aa: CAWSKVQRAKNIQYF
cdr3_nt: TGTGCCTGGAGTAAAGTTCAGCGAGCCAAAAACATTCAGTACTTC

cdr3_length: 14
d_call: .
j_call: TRBJ2-5
clone_size: .
v_call: TRBV7-2
cdr3_aa: CASSPPPTGETQYF
cdr3_nt: TGTGCCAGCAGCCCCCCCCCGACGGGGGAGACCCAGTACTTC

cdr3_length: 14
d_call: .
j_call: TRBJ2-1
clone_size: .
v_call: TRBV5-1
cdr3_aa: CASSLGEAYNEQFF
cdr3_nt: TGCGCCAGCAGCCTGGGAGAGGCATACAATGAGCAGTTCTTC

cdr3_length: 16
d_call: .
j_call: TRBJ2-3
clone_size: .
v_call: TRBV6-5
cdr3_aa: CASSYGSGGAVDTQYF
cdr3_nt: TGTGCCAGCAGTTACGGTTCGGGGGGCGCGGTAGATACGCAGTATTTT

cdr3_length: 16
d_call: TRBD2
j_call: TRBJ2-7
clone_size: .
v_call: TRBV6-1
cdr3_aa: CASSEMPSGGIYEQYF
cdr3_nt: TGTGCCAGCAGTGAAATGCCTAGCGGGGGCATCTACGAGCAGTACTTC

cdr3_length: 13
d_call: .
j_call: TRBJ1-2
clone_size: .
v_call: TRBV5-1
cdr3_aa: CASSFDSMAGYTF
cdr3_nt: TGCGCCAGCAGCTTCGACAGTATGGCTGGCTACACCTTC

cdr3_length: 14
d_call: TRBD1
j_call: TRBJ2-7
clone_size: .
v_call: TRBV2
cdr3_aa: CASIPRTGVYEQYF
cdr3_nt: TGTGCCAGCATCCCCAGGACAGGGGTCTACGAGCAGTACTTC